This T cell receptor beta chain derives from a study of CD8 T cells in ankylosing spondylitis (dated by TCRdb to 2016 to 2017). With respect to the entire study: The study set out to find disease-linked TCR variants by profiling T cell receptor beta repertoires in ankylosing spondylitis patients and healthy donors. Peripheral blood was sampled, and synovial fluid was additionally collected from ankylosing spondylitis patients. The whole study cohort included over 85 healthy donors and 25 ankylosing spondylitis patients. Study-level results and caveats: Some motif variants were previously reported in synovial fluid and blood of reactive arthritis patients, suggesting common disease-initiation mechanisms. In peripheral blood, the disease-linked clones were found at relatively low frequencies and had a CD8+ phenotype. According to the report, matched synovial fluid samples from ankylosing spondylitis patients were significantly enriched for the disease-linked clones. A TCR beta motif of eight highly homologous amino acid variants appeared characteristic of blood from ankylosing spondylitis patients.

Sequenced using an Illumina HiSeq 2500. TCR beta libraries were prepared by quantitative 5'-RACE with molecular barcodes. In the authors' own workflow: To identify disease-linked TCR variants, a new computational method was used, one built on a probabilistic model of VDJ rearrangement. TCRdb took the public reads, trimmed them with fastp at Q25, ran MiXCR for clone calling and kept in-frame beta chains. Each entry merges the rows of one CDR3 protein and shows their most common DNA and genes. It is TCRdb's table, rather than the study itself, that gives the V and J calls and clone size. Present in this sample are about 69,000 distinct CDR3 sequences, roughly 5.2% of which were seen just once. The ten largest clones take up over 2% of the sample. This clonotype has ten or more counts. Its recognized antigen is unknown. No quality values exist for individual bases; no much larger clone is one base distant.

The CDR3 spans 13 residues, from the cysteine through the phenylalanine. The kept DNA is CDR3 alone, 39 bases in frame from the first base. CDR1 and CDR2, looked up from the germline V gene (reference sequence), are LGHDT and YNNKEL. V was cut back by 5 bases and J by 5 bases, leaving a gap of 10 bases between them. In this chain, TRBV3-1 is recombined with TRBJ1-5, with no D gene named confidently. Sequencing was performed on blood, either unsorted or a sorted T cell fraction (not recorded which). This TCR was recovered from a male donor with ankylosing spondylitis or in good health (not recorded which). DNA sequence: TGTGCCAGCAGCGGCTCAGACGATCAGCCCCAGCATTTT. Translated, this gives CASSGSDDQPQHF.